This T cell receptor beta chain was obtained from a study of T cell changes during pregnancy in multiple sclerosis. Germline-derived CDR1 and CDR2 are SQVTM and ANQGSEA. Trimming removed 5 bases from V and 7 bases from J; junction bases left unmatched: 16. The CDR3 contains 16 residues. Clones were read by immunoSEQ multiplex PCR, and TCRdb kept only the in-frame ones, dropping some. The repertoire holds approximately 69,000 clones, with over 85% as singletons. The sample here was peripheral blood, taken in the second trimester of pregnancy. The genes are TRBV29-1 and TRBJ1-4; 7 positions agree with TRBD1. This clonotype originated in a female donor in good health, enrolled as a control in a pregnancy study. The CDR3 region is CSVTGTTGVEGEKLFF. CDR3 nucleotide sequence: TGCAGCGTTACGGGAACAACAGGGGTGGAAGGTGAAAAACTGTTTTTT.